The sequence of this T cell receptor (beta chain) was determined in a study of human T cells and chemical hapten exposure. TCRdb redid the calling of the RACE reads with MiXCR, one entry per CDR3 protein. In the table there are about 380,000 distinct CDR3 sequences, 4% to 5.5% of which are singletons. The CDR3 is 14 amino acids. The V gene end was trimmed by 0 bases and the J gene end by 7 bases; junction bases not matched to a gene: 5. Germline CDR1 SGHVS, CDR2 FNYEAQ. As to time point: patch test 1, 2 weeks after DPC sensitization. As for treatment: therapeutic diphenylcyclopropenone sensitization with weekly scalp DPC.

The sequence was obtained from a woman aged 45-60 years with alopecia areata. Some clones in this sample may be carry-over from other donors' samples. The gene calls are TRBV7-6 and TRBJ2-7; TRBD1 aligns across 8 bases. Sequences were derived from whole blood, sampled in connection with sensitization to the hapten diphenylcyclopropenone (DPC). CDR3 nucleotides: TGTGCCAGCAGCTTAGCCCCAGGGGGCGAAGAGCAGTACTTC. Protein product: CASSLAPGGEEQYF.